This T cell receptor beta chain stems from a study of cytomegalovirus exposure and HLA in healthy donors (dated by TCRdb to about 2017). The study in broad terms: An earlier analysis of approximately 640 of the donors reported about 290 Gb of sequence data and 100 million to 130 million unique TCR beta sequences from roughly 200 million T cells. On average, roughly 240,000 unique TCR beta nucleotide sequences were sequenced per donor among a few hundred genotyped donors of the cohort, with roughly 20% of those sequences being non-productive. Of the roughly 400 genotyped donors, around 81% fell in the genetic ancestry cluster associated with self-reported Caucasian donors. HLA typing included class I and class II loci at four-digit resolution. The study profiled the T cell repertoires of under 850 subjects by immunosequencing and related them to cytomegalovirus serostatus. In a later genetic analysis, genome-wide SNP genotypes for about 55% of the 666 donors were used, and that subset was treated as a discovery cohort. Typing coverage varied by locus: about 620-630 donors for A, B, C, DRB1 and DQB1; roughly 510 for DQA1; nearly 610 for DPA1; about 450 for DPB1. The study aimed to test whether signatures of past pathogen exposure could be identified by cataloging public T cell receptors. The later analysis used no new phenotypic data to find candidate immune exposures, relying instead on TCR beta sequences and their occurrence across donors. To decide whether each TCR beta V gene segment behaved as functional or pseudogenic, an earlier analysis of some 580 of the donors relied on high-throughput TCR beta sequencing. Every discovery cohort repertoire had been produced on one sequencing platform. In a later analysis, previously published TCR beta repertoires from 600 to 850 donors were re-analyzed and high-resolution HLA genotyping was added so that TCR occurrence patterns could be studied. The study combined high-throughput TCR immunosequencing, statistical association of individual TCRs with disease status, and machine learning to predict cytomegalovirus infection status. Approximately 300 gigabases of sequencing data and roughly 80 million unique TCR sequences made up an early release that covered around 640 HLA-typed donors. In addition to the first cohort of roughly 700 subjects, a separate validation cohort of 130 or so different subjects was used. Donor age, sex, ethnicity and CMV serostatus were compiled alongside the repertoire data. Several DR-DQ haplotypes were handled as single units for association and clustering because linkage in the cohort was strong.

The cohort consisted of 600 to 750 healthy bone marrow donors. At the time of sampling, every cohort member was nominally healthy, though immune exposures that went unrecorded were likely present. The donor was CMV seronegative and was included in the group of approximately 350 seronegative cohort members. A peripheral blood sample was provided by each donor, and peripheral blood mononuclear cells were used for TCR beta sequencing. Genomic DNA was extracted from the blood cell samples with the Qiagen DNeasy Blood Extraction Kit. Library preparation used the immunoSEQ multiplex PCR assay. For the multiplex PCR, a mixture combining 60 forward primers for TCR Vbeta segments and 13 reverse primers for TCR Jbeta segments was used. Amplification of the CDR3 region of rearranged TCR beta genes was performed with a multiplex PCR assay on genomic DNA. Amplified TCR beta libraries were sequenced as 87-base-pair reads on the Illumina HiSeq System. Per the authors' processing: Across the 500 to 850 repertoires, a later analysis counted tens of millions of unique TCR beta chains, some 11 million of which were shared by at least two donors. A nearest-neighbor algorithm error-corrected the raw reads and collapsed the reads into unique sequences, merging closely related sequences to remove PCR and sequencing errors. V, D and J gene segments were assigned by aligning CDR3 sequences to IMGT reference sequences. For a sequence to be retained, a match of at least six nucleotides to both a V gene segment and a J gene segment was required. A rearrangement was called productive if the CDR3 had no stop codons and remained in frame with V and J, and every other rearrangement was called non-productive. CDR3 was defined by IMGT convention, running from the second conserved V-encoded cysteine to the conserved J-encoded phenylalanine. Sequences without an unambiguous match to a single V gene segment were excluded from the earlier analysis of almost 600 of the donors. In an earlier analysis of some 590 of the donors, V segments were called functional above 56.7% productive rearrangements and were called segregating when the between-donor standard deviation exceeded 5%. A statistical classification framework was built to diagnose cytomegalovirus status from the catalog of TCR beta chain sequences. A later analysis assigned V and J genes by comparing TCR nucleotide sequences with IMGT/GENE-DB human TR gene sequences. Using the TCRdist pipeline, a later analysis assigned CDR3 sequences along with most-parsimonious VDJ recombination scenarios. In a later analysis, each TCR beta chain was defined by its CDR3 amino acid sequence together with its V-gene family, and reads without a unique V-gene family were excluded. As a way to deal with suspected cross-contamination and a sequencing artifact, a later analysis dropped approximately 590 nucleotide sequences that were highly shared and had low generation probability. For each public chain, a later analysis derived a clonal expansion index from normalized ranks of inferred template counts within each repertoire. In a later analysis, generation probabilities were computed using a VDJ recombination model fitted to out-of-frame rearrangements, and the results were checked against IGoR. Hypergeometric tests were used in a later analysis to score TCR-TCR, TCR-HLA and TCR-CMV co-occurrence, with a repertoire-size bias correction applied to the TCR pairs. In a later analysis, false discovery rates were estimated by permuting HLA or CMV assignments 20 times. In a later analysis, co-occurring TCRs were grouped using DBSCAN, with TCRdist sequence similarity added in when clustering inside HLA-allele-positive subsets. Repertoires with fewer than 30,000 or more than 120,000 public chains were left out of co-occurrence clustering, as were four to six repertoires with anomalous nucleotide sharing. TCRdb mirrors the immuneACCESS table, restricted to in-frame sequences. Some clones are absent from its copies; in checked studies, under half trace to an unresolved V gene, and the reason for the others is unknown. The V and J calls and the clone size are those of that table, but D and trimming were determined from the DNA. For this sample the table gives approximately 100,000 clones, of which 75% were detected only once. 10% of the sample is in the top ten clones.

Taken from the germline V gene, the CDR1 and CDR2 loops are MDHEN and SYDVKM. Including the terminal cysteine and phenylalanine, the CDR3 comprises 15 residues. Only the CDR3 DNA stays, 45 bases, in frame from base 1. The junction shows trimming of 2 bases on V and 2 bases on J, plus 11 bases between the germline ends. The investigation overall reported the following: The study gave a list of 150 to 200 TCR beta chains associated with cytomegalovirus. A later genetic analysis reported fewer N-insertions in productive TCRs among donors in an Asian-associated ancestry cluster than the approximately 700-donor mean. In a later analysis, HLA-associated TCR beta chains were found to be more clonally expanded and to have lower generation probabilities than equally common non-associated chains. Sequencing depth was assumed to be roughly uniform across donors in the presence/absence analyses, though that assumption may not hold. Because counts were too low, 15 or so rarely observed V segments, including chromosome 9 orphons, were excluded from the earlier analysis of under 650 of the donors. Some IMGT-functional V segments, including TRBV6-2 and TRBV6-3, could not be told apart with the 87-base-pair reads, so those segments were excluded. A later analysis associated 16,951 TCR beta sequences with specific HLA alleles at a false discovery rate of 0.05. A later analysis found that most CMV-associated TCR beta chains appeared HLA-restricted, with HLA associations seemingly driven largely by CMV exposure. Strong co-occurrence of HLA alleles, especially DR and DQ, made assigning TCR associations to individual alleles difficult. CMV serostatus was the only immune exposure information available for the cohort. A further reported finding was that TCR beta sequences accurately predicted the HLA-A and HLA-B alleles for most subjects in the first cohort. Cytomegalovirus status was reported to be diagnosed by the classifier with high specificity and sensitivity in both the original and validation cohorts. A later analysis reported that several top co-occurrence clusters appeared linked to parvovirus B19, influenza, CMV and Epstein-Barr virus. Correlated functional status among segregating V segments might be attributable to linkage disequilibrium, but an unknown experimental factor could not be ruled out. In vitro tests confirmed that a few of the cytomegalovirus-associated TCR beta chains recognize cytomegalovirus antigens. V-gene and J-gene trimming of TCR beta chains was associated with a missense DCLRE1C variant in a later genetic analysis, and the association was replicated in an independent cohort. It was suggested by the authors that the approach could potentially be generalized to other disease states and immunological phenotypes. In this cohort, only TCR beta chains were sequenced, and detectable features were limited by the absence of alpha or paired-chain data. In a later analysis, the rate of TCR association differed among HLA loci, with DRB1 alleles having the most associated TCRs and HLA-C alleles having the fewest. Most TCR sequences were seen in very few donors, while some public TCRs were found in many individuals. A group of highly shared sequence variants was considered likely to be a technical artifact of the sequencing pipeline. Because some donors lacked HLA typing at each locus, the association tests relied only on the typed subset. Broadly in line with IMGT annotations, most TCR beta V segments showed up in productive rearrangements about 87% or about 30% of the time in an earlier analysis of around 600 of the donors.

Points on this clone: No antigen is known for it. Per-base quality was not reported, and no clone a single base away is much larger than it.

This TCR came from a man between 45 and 60 years old in good health and CMV-seronegative. Recombination connected TRBV28 to TRBJ2-3, and TRBD1 may be the D gene, going by 6 matching bases. The specimen was PBMCs. For the CDR3, the sequence is CASSLQGFDTDTQYF. In nucleotide form, the sequence is TGTGCCAGCAGTTTACAGGGGTTCGACACAGATACGCAGTATTTT.